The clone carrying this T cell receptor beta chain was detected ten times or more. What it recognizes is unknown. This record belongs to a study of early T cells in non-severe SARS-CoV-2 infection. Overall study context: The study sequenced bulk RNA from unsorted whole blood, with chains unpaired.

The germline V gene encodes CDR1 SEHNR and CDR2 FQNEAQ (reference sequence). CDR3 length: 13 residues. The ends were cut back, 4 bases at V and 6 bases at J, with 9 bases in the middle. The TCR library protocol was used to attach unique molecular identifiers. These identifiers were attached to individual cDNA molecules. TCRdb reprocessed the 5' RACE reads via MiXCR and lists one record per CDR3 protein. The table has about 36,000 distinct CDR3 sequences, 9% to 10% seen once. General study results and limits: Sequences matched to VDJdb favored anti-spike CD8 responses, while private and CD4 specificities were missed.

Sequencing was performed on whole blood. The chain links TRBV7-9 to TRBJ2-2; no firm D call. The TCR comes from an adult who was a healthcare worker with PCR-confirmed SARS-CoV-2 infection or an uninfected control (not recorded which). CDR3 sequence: CASSSVAPGELFF. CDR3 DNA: TGTGCCAGCAGCTCCGTAGCCCCCGGGGAGCTGTTTTTT.